This T cell receptor beta chain was captured in a study of cytomegalovirus exposure and HLA in healthy donors. TCRdb keeps only in-frame clones here, not all; method: immunoSEQ multiplex PCR. The sample includes under 95,000 clones, approximately 90% of them seen just once. CDR3 size: 12 residues. With 1 base clipped from V and 12 bases from J, the junction kept 3 bases outside the gene matches. Per germline, CDR1 PRHDT and CDR2 FYEKMQ (reference sequence). These donors were members of the roughly 120-subject validation cohort, a group separate from the roughly 670-subject first cohort. Regarding this clone: Its antigen remains unknown.

Study conclusions and caveats: In vitro checks showed that a few CMV-associated chains really do target CMV antigens. Cytomegalovirus status, reportedly, was diagnosed with high specificity and sensitivity by the classifier. TCR beta chains numbering some 150 were designated cytomegalovirus-associated.

J is TRBJ1-1 and V is TRBV13; 9 bases are shared with TRBD1. The source is a man aged 25 to 40 in good health and CMV-seronegative. The sample taken for sequencing was PBMCs. The CDR3 bases are TGTGCCAGCAGCTTAGATGGACAGGGGACTTTCTTT. Translation gives CASSLDGQGTFF. Based on the CDR3 plus reference TRBV13 and TRBJ1-1, the full variable domain is AAGVIQSPRHLIKEKRETATLKCYPIPRHDTVYWYQQGPGQDPQFLISFYEKMQSDKGSIPDRFSAQQFSDYHSELNMSSLELGDSALYFCASSLDGQGTFFGQGTRLTVV.